The 24 T cell receptor beta chains in this list originate from one sample, sequenced in a study of blood T cells in healthy people across ages. The authors ran a second PCR of 7 to 11 cycles using a sample-barcoded 5' primer and a J-beta primer mix. A single record per CDR3 protein comes from TCRdb applying MiXCR to the 5' RACE reads. The table shows about a million distinct CDR3 sequences, with roughly 47% occurring only once. The sample comprised blood. These receptors were taken from a woman aged 55-70 years in good health.

The chain is built from TRBV5-1 and TRBJ2-3; TRBD2 agrees at 7 bases. This CDR3 is built from 19 residues. Germline CDR1 is SGHRS and CDR2 is YFSETQ. Unmatched junction bases numbered 17, after V lost 4 bases and J lost 0 bases. CDR3 in DNA: TGCGCCAGCAGCGGAGCAATCAAAGCGAGCGGGACTAGCACAGATACGCAGTATTTT. It translates to CASSGAIKASGTSTDTQYF.

V usage is TRBV7-9 and J usage is TRBJ1-6, with 8 bases matching TRBD1. The J segment lost 5 bases and the V segment lost 4 bases, leaving 4 bases of the junction unmatched. Per the germline V gene, CDR1 is SEHNR and CDR2 is FQNEAQ (reference sequence). The CDR3 consists of 15 residues. CDR3 coding DNA: TGTGCCAGCAGCTCGTGGGACAGGAATAATTCACCCCTCCACTTT. Translating gives CASSSWDRNNSPLHF. Drawing the rest from reference TRBV7-9 and TRBJ1-6, the complete variable domain is DTGVSQNPRHKITKRGQNVTFRCDPISEHNRLYWYRQTLGQGPEFLTYFQNEAQLEKSRLLSDRFSAERPKGSFSTLEIQRTEQGDSAMYLCASSSWDRNNSPLHFGNGTRLTVT.

J is TRBJ1-2 and V is TRBV28, with 9 nucleotides matching TRBD1. This CDR3 has 14 residues. The germline V gene has CDR1 MDHEN and CDR2 SYDVKM. V lost 8 bases, J lost 6 bases, and 10 bases stayed unmatched. The CDR3, as DNA: TGTGCCAGCCAATCGGGACAGGGTATCCATGGCTACACCTTC. It is translated as CASQSGQGIHGYTF.

A few counts support this clonotype. The chain uses TRBV20-1 and TRBJ2-5, with TRBD1 identical over 9 bases. Losses at the gene ends were 4 bases for V and 3 bases for J; bases not matched to a gene: 3. The CDR3 covers 13 residues. Germline-derived CDR1 and CDR2 are DFQATT and SNEGSKA (reference sequence). The chain's CDR3 is CSATGTGKETQYF. DNA of the CDR3: TGCAGTGCTACCGGGACAGGGAAAGAGACCCAGTACTTC.

The chain recombines TRBV29-1 with TRBJ2-1; 9 bases agree with TRBD2. Germline V gene sequence: CDR1 SQVTM, CDR2 ANQGSEA. J was trimmed by 2 bases and V by 7 bases; bases with no gene match: 6. The CDR3 length is 14 residues. The CDR3 bases are TGCAGCGCAGAGTTAGCGGGAGCCTACAATGAGCAGTTCTTC. Its protein is CSAELAGAYNEQFF.

The chain combines TRBV7-2 with TRBJ2-4; TRBD1 might be the D (5 bases). Gene TRBJ2-5 matches the end of the DNA better, so the J call may be wrong. CDR3 length: 13 amino acids. Germline CDR1 is SGHTA and CDR2 is FQGNSA. The DNA of the CDR3 is TGTGCCAGCAGCCAGTACAGGCTGGAGACCCAGTACTTC. This encodes CASSQYRLETQYF.

J is TRBJ1-1 and V is TRBV4-1; the D is unclear. CDR3 length: 14 residues. Germline CDR1 MGHRA, CDR2 YSYEKL. V was trimmed by 2 bases and J by 1 base, leaving 8 bases between them. CDR3 region: CASSQTVTNTEAFF. In DNA form, the CDR3 reads TGCGCCAGCAGCCAAACTGTTACGAACACTGAAGCTTTCTTT.

The rearrangement links TRBV7-2 to TRBJ2-7, with D unresolved. Gene TRBJ2-5 matches the end of the DNA better, so the J call may be wrong. The germline V gene encodes CDR1 SGHTA and CDR2 FQGNSA. This CDR3 is 15 amino acids long. CDR3 in DNA: TGTGCCAGCAGCTTAGCCGCCTACACGGAAGAGACCCAGTACTTC. Its protein product is CASSLAAYTEETQYF.

This clonotype was seen only once. This chain connects TRBV6-2 or TRBV6-3 to TRBJ2-5; D gene unclear. The J call may not be correct, given that the DNA end is closer to TRBJ2-7. Germline assignment: CDR1 MNHEY and CDR2 SVGEGT. This CDR3 is built from 14 residues. CDR3 protein: CASSYVQRPYEQYF. In DNA form, the CDR3 reads TGTGCCAGCAGTTATGTACAGAGACCCTACGAGCAGTACTTC.

This clonotype was seen a few times. The chain carries TRBV6-6 and TRBJ1-5, with D possibly matching TRBD1 (6 bases). Trimming took 6 bases from V and 2 from J, leaving 20 bases between them. This CDR3 spans 17 amino acids. Per the germline V gene, CDR1 is MNHNY and CDR2 is SVGAGI (reference sequence). The CDR3, as DNA: TGTGCCAGCAGCACACTCCGGGGGGCATACGGCAATCAGCCCCAGCATTTT. Translated, it gives CASSTLRGAYGNQPQHF.

The V and J genes are TRBV15 and TRBJ1-1; D is undetermined. This CDR3 is 13 amino acids long. V dropped 0 bases and J dropped 3 bases, with 5 bases sitting between them. The germline CDR1 and CDR2 sequences are LNHNV and YYDKDF (reference sequence). The CDR3: CATSRDVYTEAFF. DNA for the CDR3: TGTGCCACCAGCAGAGACGTCTACACTGAAGCTTTCTTT.

The rearrangement uses TRBV12-3 or TRBV12-4 and TRBJ2-6, with 8 bases aligning to TRBD1. Trimming removed 4 bases from V and 1 base from J; junction bases left unmatched: 6. CDR3 length: 17 amino acids. DNA of the CDR3: TGTGCCAGCAGTTATCCAGGGGGCTGGTCTGGGGCCAACGTCCTGACTTTC. Amino acid sequence: CASSYPGGWSGANVLTF.

The chain joins TRBV6-5 to TRBJ2-1; TRBD1 matches 9 bases. Germline V gene data show CDR1 as MNHEY and CDR2 as SVGAGI. The CDR3 runs 15 residues. V shed 6 bases, J shed 3 bases, and the junction held 6 bases outside the gene matches. This chain's CDR3 is CASRAGTGFYNEQFF. The CDR3 DNA sequence: TGTGCCAGCAGAGCCGGGACAGGGTTCTACAATGAGCAGTTCTTC.

This clonotype was picked up a small number of times. The gene calls are TRBV4-2 and TRBJ2-3, with a tentative D call TRBD2 (5 bases). Deletions cut 0 bases from V and 0 bases from J, with 22 bases between. The CDR3 runs to 20 residues. CDR1 is LGHNA and CDR2 is YNFKEQ in the germline V gene. The CDR3 nucleotides are TGTGCCAGCAGCCAAGATGTGCGGGCATTCACAATGGGAAGCACAGATACGCAGTATTTT. Amino acid sequence: CASSQDVRAFTMGSTDTQYF.

J is TRBJ2-4 and V is TRBV28; 7 nucleotides match TRBD2. The CDR3 covers 14 residues. The germline V gene has CDR1 MDHEN and CDR2 SYDVKM. With V trimmed by 5 bases and J by 3 bases, 4 bases remained unmatched. The CDR3 loop is CASSVGRVKNIQYF. CDR3 nucleotide sequence: TGTGCCAGCAGTGTAGGGAGGGTCAAAAACATTCAGTACTTC.

The CDR3 region is CASSSPGPAIGYEQYF. The DNA for the CDR3 is TGTGCCAGCAGTTCTCCCGGGCCGGCGATTGGATACGAGCAGTACTTC. The rearrangement joins TRBV12-3 or TRBV12-4 to TRBJ2-4; D is unclear. The DNA end favors TRBJ2-7, so the J call may be wrong. CDR3 length: 16 residues.

V usage is TRBV5-1 and J usage is TRBJ2-5; D possibly corresponds to TRBD2 (7 bases). Deletions cut 0 bases from V and 5 bases from J, with 14 bases between. In germline, CDR1 is SGHRS, CDR2 YFSETQ. This CDR3 is built from 15 residues. CDR3 sequence (DNA): TGCGCCAGCAGCTTGGCCGCGGGGGCGAGGGAGACCCAGTACTTC. This sequence encodes CASSLAAGARETQYF.

The V call is TRBV10-3, the J call TRBJ2-7; D is perhaps TRBD1 or TRBD2 (5 bases each). The last part of the DNA fits TRBJ2-5 better; the J call may be wrong. This CDR3 region has 16 residues. Germline loops: CDR1 ENHRY, CDR2 SYGVKD. CDR3 residues: CAISESGRAEQETQYF. For the CDR3, the DNA is TGTGCCATCAGTGAGTCGGGACGAGCGGAACAAGAGACCCAGTACTTC.

The chain is built from TRBV6-6 and TRBJ1-1; 8 bases match TRBD1. J gave up 0 bases and V 5 bases, and 5 bases lay outside the gene matches. The germline V gene encodes CDR1 MNHNY and CDR2 SVGAGI (reference sequence). CDR3 length equals 15 residues. In DNA form, the CDR3 reads TGTGCCAGCAGTGGCCAGGGGGCGGTGAACACTGAAGCTTTCTTT. This sequence encodes CASSGQGAVNTEAFF.

The chain uses TRBV6-2 or TRBV6-3 and TRBJ2-1; D is tentatively TRBD1 or TRBD2 (6 bases each). CDR1 and CDR2 from the germline V gene are MNHEY and SVGEGT. V was trimmed by 3 bases and J by 5 bases, leaving 14 bases between them. The CDR3 loop spans 15 amino acids. CDR3 in amino acids: CASSYVRGDDNEQFF. DNA of the CDR3: TGTGCCAGCAGTTATGTGAGGGGGGATGACAATGAGCAGTTCTTC.

This clonotype was detected a few times. The chain recombines TRBV2 with TRBJ1-1, with D maybe TRBD1 (5 bases). The length of the CDR3 is 14 residues. The germline V and J ends were trimmed by 6 bases and 1 base, with 12 bases remaining between them. The germline V gene has CDR1 SNHLY and CDR2 FYNNEI. CDR3 in DNA: TGTGCCAGCAGAAGGACACCCGAGAACACTGAAGCTTTCTTT. It codes for CASRRTPENTEAFF.

This clonotype has ten or more counts. This chain uses TRBV29-1 with TRBJ2-7; unclear D gene. The CDR3 spans 12 residues. Trimming removed 8 bases at V and 2 bases at J, with 13 bases between. The germline gives CDR1 SQVTM, CDR2 ANQGSEA. The CDR3 here is CSLGCSAYEQYF. The DNA of the CDR3 is TGCAGCCTAGGGTGTTCGGCCTACGAGCAGTACTTC.

The chain is built from TRBV19 and TRBJ2-7; TRBD1 matches at 9 bases. Germline-derived CDR1 and CDR2 are LNHDA and SQIVND (reference sequence). The CDR3 totals 15 residues. The V and J ends lost 4 bases and 1 base, in that order; junction bases with no gene match: 5. The CDR3 sequence is CASSTGGTGSYEQYF. The DNA of the CDR3 is TGTGCCAGTAGTACCGGGGGGACAGGGTCCTACGAGCAGTACTTC.

The chain has TRBV20-1 and TRBJ2-7; D gene ambiguous. The DNA matches TRBJ2-5 better at its end, which makes the J call doubtful. Germline V gene sequence: CDR1 DFQATT, CDR2 SNEGSKA (reference sequence). This CDR3 is 14 amino acids long. CDR3 sequence reads: CSARDLGRRETQYF. DNA of the CDR3: TGCAGTGCTAGAGATCTAGGGCGGCGAGAGACCCAGTACTTC.